This T cell receptor beta chain comes out of a study of CD8 T cells in Susac syndrome. Study observations and caveats: It was acknowledged in the study that the number of individuals who were included in its TCR sequencing and HLA analysis was relatively small.

V lost 6 bases and J 1 base, leaving 9 bases between the germline ends. The CDR3 sequence is 13 residues long. Germline CDR1 and CDR2: SGHVS and FNYEAQ. Regarding this clonotype: What it binds is unknown.

The study used treatment-naive patients who had stable or active relapsing-remitting disease as multiple sclerosis controls. Random hexamers were used to reverse transcribe an amount of roughly 0.45 to 1 ug RNA. An immunoSEQ multiplex PCR generated amplified TCR beta CDR3 products spanning 54 Vbeta and 13 Jbeta. From the immunoSEQ multiplex PCR reads, TCRdb called clonotypes with MiXCR, one entry per CDR3 protein. The table has a few hundred thousand distinct CDR3 sequences, roughly 94% seen once. The specimen was CD4+ T cells from PBMCs. The source of this sequence is a human donor with multiple sclerosis. The chain has TRBV7-6 and TRBJ1-1; perhaps TRBD1 as D (5 bases). The CDR3 here is CASRGGENTEAFF. The CDR3 DNA reads TGTGCCAGCAGGGGGGGAGAGAACACTGAAGCTTTCTTT.